Shown below are 20 T cell receptor beta chains from a single sample sequenced in a study of T cells in Graves' hyperthyroidism and ophthalmopathy. Amplified regions were TCR beta CDR3 sequences from RNA transcripts. Carried out on the TCR CDR3, a first-round RT-PCR used the HTBI primer set. TCRdb fed the multiplex PCR reads into MiXCR, producing one record per CDR3 protein. The sample consists of roughly 240,000 distinct CDR3 sequences, over 20% of them appearing once. Sample: blood. The source is a woman aged 40-49 years with Graves' ophthalmopathy.

This clonotype was observed at least ten times. The rearrangement joins TRBV28 to TRBJ2-5; TRBD1 matches at 7 bases. Germline loops: CDR1 MDHEN, CDR2 SYDVKM. The CDR3 runs 16 residues. The V and J ends lost 5 bases and 5 bases, in that order; junction bases with no gene match: 14. CDR3: CASSGPRGTAWETQYF. CDR3 nucleotides: TGTGCCAGCAGTGGGCCGAGAGGGACAGCCTGGGAGACCCAGTACTTC.

The chain recombines TRBV20-1 with TRBJ2-5; 10 positions match TRBD1. The CDR3 extends over 14 amino acids. The V gene's germline CDR1 is DFQATT and CDR2 SNEGSKA (reference sequence). Trimming removed 2 bases from V and 6 bases from J; junction bases left unmatched: 6. CDR3 amino acids: CSARPVGQGKTQYF. The CDR3 DNA follows: TGCAGTGCTAGACCAGTGGGACAGGGGAAGACCCAGTACTTC.

This clonotype was seen many times. The V gene is TRBV5-1, the J gene TRBJ1-1, with TRBD1 as a possible D gene (5 bases). CDR3 length: 14 amino acids. Germline V lookup: CDR1 SGHRS, CDR2 YFSETQ. V was pared by 2 bases and J by 1 base, with 9 bases between. The CDR3 region has the DNA TGCGCCAGCAGCTTCGGGGACTGGAACACTGAAGCTTTCTTT. This gives the protein CASSFGDWNTEAFF.

A few counts support this clonotype. The genes are TRBV28 and TRBJ2-7; 9 bases line up with TRBD1. The CDR3 loop spans 16 amino acids. CDR1 is MDHEN and CDR2 is SYDVKM in the germline V gene. V was clipped by 3 bases and J by 4 bases; unmatched bases: 10. Here the CDR3 reads CASSFLATGGKYEQYF. CDR3 in DNA: TGTGCCAGCAGTTTCTTGGCGACAGGGGGGAAGTACGAGCAGTACTTC. The whole variable domain, filled in from reference TRBV28 and TRBJ2-7, reads DVKVTQSSRYLVKRTGEKVFLECVQDMDHENMFWYRQDPGLGLRLIYFSYDVKMKEKGDIPEGYSVSREKKERFSLILESASTNQTSMYLCASSFLATGGKYEQYFGPGTRLTVT.

This clonotype was seen repeatedly, ten times or more. This chain joins TRBV28 and TRBJ1-1, with D perhaps matching TRBD1 (6 bases). The germline CDR1 and CDR2 sequences are MDHEN and SYDVKM. The germline V and J ends were trimmed by 6 bases and 1 base, with 12 bases remaining between them. CDR3 length: 14 amino acids. CDR3 in DNA: TGTGCCAGCAGGGAGACAGGACAGAACACTGAAGCTTTCTTT. This gives the protein CASRETGQNTEAFF. Drawing the rest from reference TRBV28 and TRBJ1-1, the complete variable domain is DVKVTQSSRYLVKRTGEKVFLECVQDMDHENMFWYRQDPGLGLRLIYFSYDVKMKEKGDIPEGYSVSREKKERFSLILESASTNQTSMYLCASRETGQNTEAFFGQGTRLTVV.

This clonotype was detected many times. The chain employs TRBV20-1 and TRBJ2-2; perhaps TRBD2 as D (5 bases). The CDR3 length is 12 residues. Germline CDR1 DFQATT, CDR2 SNEGSKA (reference sequence). V was pared by 3 bases and J by 3 bases, with 5 bases between. CDR3 region: CSASGDTGELFF. CDR3 in DNA: TGCAGTGCTAGCGGGGACACCGGGGAGCTGTTTTTT.

The table lists this clonotype with many counts. This chain joins TRBV19 and TRBJ1-5, with D unclear. The CDR3 extends over 13 amino acids. Trimming removed 4 bases from V and 6 bases from J, with 10 bases in between. Looked up from germline, CDR1 is LNHDA and CDR2 is SQIVND (reference sequence). CDR3 coding DNA: TGTGCCAGTAGTAACGGCCCGGGTCAGCCCCAGCATTTT. Translated: CASSNGPGQPQHF.

This clonotype showed up many times. The chain is built from TRBV28 and TRBJ1-1, with TRBD1 matching 8 bases. V was pared by 5 bases and J by 4 bases, with 6 bases of the junction left unmatched. The CDR3 loop spans 14 amino acids. Per germline, CDR1 MDHEN and CDR2 SYDVKM. The CDR3 nucleotides read TGTGCCAGCAGTCCATTTGACAGGGGCACTGAAGCTTTCTTT. Its translation: CASSPFDRGTEAFF.

This clonotype was seen at least ten times. CDR3 in amino acids: CASSWTGTEAFF. The CDR3 nucleotides read TGTGCCAGCAGCTGGACGGGTACTGAAGCTTTCTTT. This chain joins TRBV7-9 and TRBJ1-1; D is unresolved. Germline assignment: CDR1 SEHNR and CDR2 FQNEAQ (reference sequence). The CDR3 sequence is 12 residues long. V shed 4 bases and J shed 5 bases, with 8 bases lying between them.

There are many counts of this clonotype. The CDR3 spells CASSQRGSPPYEQYF. CDR3 nucleotides: TGTGCCAGCAGTCAGAGGGGGTCCCCTCCCTACGAGCAGTACTTC. The chain joins TRBV28 to TRBJ2-7; a weak D match, TRBD1 (6 bases). Trimming took off 5 bases at V and 2 bases at J, with 16 bases between the two ends. This CDR3 is built from 15 residues. The germline V gene encodes CDR1 MDHEN and CDR2 SYDVKM.

V is TRBV11-2 and J is TRBJ1-1; no firm D call. Deletions cut 0 bases from V and 1 base from J, with 9 bases between. CDR1 and CDR2 (germline): SGHAT, FQNNGV. The CDR3 extends over 15 amino acids. The CDR3 DNA is TGTGCCAGCAGCTTAGAGGTTTCCCCGAACACTGAAGCTTTCTTT. It yields the protein CASSLEVSPNTEAFF.

This clonotype was seen many times. The V gene is TRBV12-3 or TRBV12-4, the J gene TRBJ2-7, with D tentatively TRBD1 or TRBD2 (6 bases each). The CDR3 loop spans 13 amino acids. V was pared by 5 bases and J by 7 bases, with 15 bases between. CDR3 region: CASSTAQGLEQYF. The CDR3 DNA sequence: TGTGCCAGCAGTACCGCACAGGGACTGGAGCAGTACTTC.

This clonotype was observed many times. The chain employs TRBV28 and TRBJ1-2, with D perhaps TRBD1 (5 bases). Germline-derived CDR1 and CDR2 are MDHEN and SYDVKM. The CDR3 is 13 residues long. Trimming removed 5 bases from V and 3 bases from J, with 10 bases in between. CDR3 nucleotides: TGTGCCAGCAGTGTGGGGGAGTACTATGGCTACACCTTC. It yields the protein CASSVGEYYGYTF.

This clonotype was seen many times. This rearrangement joins TRBV12-3 or TRBV12-4 to TRBJ2-3; TRBD1 agrees at 11 bases. Trimming at V came to 3 bases and at J to 6 bases, leaving 14 bases not matched to a gene. The CDR3 length is 18 residues. As DNA, the CDR3 is TGTGCCAGCAGTTTGAGCTTCTTGGGGGACAGGGGGATGGATACGCAGTATTTT. Protein: CASSLSFLGDRGMDTQYF.

This sequence joins TRBV6-1 and TRBJ2-7; D is uncertain. Trimming cost V 1 base and J 1 base, with 8 bases left between them. The germline V gene encodes CDR1 MNHNS and CDR2 SASEGT. The CDR3 loop spans 14 amino acids. CDR3 in DNA: TGTGCCAGCAGTGAAGTCCGCGCGTCCTACGAGCAGTACTTC. As protein: CASSEVRASYEQYF.

Remarks on this clonotype: An end of the junction differs from the germline gene, which may be a read error. V usage is TRBV2 and J usage is TRBJ1-2; D remains unclear. Germline CDR1 SNHLY, CDR2 FYNNEI. The CDR3 loop spans 13 amino acids. The CDR3 is CASSVTLRNGYSF. The CDR3 DNA follows: TGTGCCAGCAGTGTAACCTTAAGAAATGGCTACAGCTTC.

This clonotype has ten or more counts. The chain couples TRBV6-1 to TRBJ1-5; 9 bases are shared with TRBD1. Germline values: CDR1 MNHNS, CDR2 SASEGT. J was trimmed by 6 bases and V by 0 bases; bases with no gene match: 12. There are 18 residues in the CDR3. CDR3 in DNA: TGTGCCAGCAGTGAAGCGCCGGACAGGGGATTACGTGCTCAGCCCCAGCATTTT. Translating it yields CASSEAPDRGLRAQPQHF.

This chain joins TRBV12-3 or TRBV12-4 and TRBJ1-2; D perhaps matches TRBD1 (5 bases). V lost 2 bases and J 2 bases, leaving 12 bases between the germline ends. This CDR3 is 15 amino acids long. The CDR3 here is CASSLNRQRNYGYTF. Here the CDR3 DNA reads TGTGCCAGCAGTTTAAATCGACAGAGGAACTATGGCTACACCTTC.

This clonotype was recorded only once. This rearrangement joins TRBV5-1 to TRBJ2-5, with D perhaps matching TRBD2 (5 bases). V dropped 6 bases and J dropped 4 bases, with 19 bases sitting between them. The CDR3 runs to 15 residues. Germline V CDR1 and CDR2: SGHRS, YFSETQ. For the CDR3, the DNA is TGCGCCAGCATGGAATGGCTCTCAGGAGGAGAGACCCAGTACTTC. Translating gives CASMEWLSGGETQYF.

This clonotype was found many times. The chain uses TRBV28 and TRBJ2-5; 9 nucleotides line up with TRBD2. The CDR3 sequence is 15 residues long. Trimming removed 5 bases from V and 2 bases from J; junction bases left unmatched: 6. The germline gives CDR1 MDHEN, CDR2 SYDVKM. CDR3 in DNA: TGTGCCAGCAGTCGACTAGCGGAGGTACAAGAGACCCAGTACTTC. Translated: CASSRLAEVQETQYF.